This T cell receptor (beta chain) was captured in a study of regulatory T cells in long-lasting Graves disease. Regarding the study as a whole: Samples came from peripheral blood alone, without thyroid tissue.

Comment on this clonotype: Its cognate antigen is unknown.

Arm-PCR of CDR3 regions with iRepertoire HTBI primers generated TCR beta libraries. TCRdb called the multiplex PCR reads again in MiXCR, with one record for every CDR3 protein. The sample carries hundreds of thousands of distinct CDR3 sequences, over 15% recorded once. Time point meaning: newly diagnosed GD, antithyroid drugs for less than 3 months. Extracted PBMC RNA gave rise to the TCR library. An approximately 9-milliliter sample of peripheral blood was drawn into EDTA tubes. CDR1 and CDR2 (germline): MNHNS, SASEGT. V was clipped by 6 bases and J by 7 bases, with 16 bases between them. CDR3 length equals 14 residues. In addition, the sample was reused for a study of T cells in Graves' hyperthyroidism and ophthalmopathy. As reported in that work: First-round RT-PCR targeting the TCR CDR3 was performed with the HTBI primer set. Ophthalmopathy was model-predicted a median approximately 6.9 months pre-onset.

The sequenced sample was peripheral blood mononuclear cells (PBMCs), obtained at new diagnosis, from a patient treated with antithyroid drugs. The rearrangement joins TRBV6-1 to TRBJ2-1; D gene unclear. This TCR came from a man aged 35-49 years with Graves disease. CDR3: CASRYGPVNNEQFF. The CDR3 bases are TGTGCCAGCAGGTACGGGCCAGTAAATAATGAGCAGTTCTTC.